One T cell receptor (beta chain) is described in this entry. Its matching antigen is unknown. Germline V gene sequence: CDR1 SGHRS, CDR2 YFSETQ. The V and J ends lost 3 bases and 4 bases respectively, with 11 bases between them. The CDR3 contains 14 residues. This specimen comes from a study of a mutant IDH1 vaccine in newly diagnosed glioma. Study-level information: Every participant had undergone radiotherapy, temozolomide, or both before, and most underwent both. Week 35 was assigned to visit V12, and week 47 was assigned to visit V13.

Time point of the sample: week 35, safety follow-up. In every dose of vaccine, 300 ug of mutant IDH1 20-mer peptide was given alongside topical imiquimod. Generated by immunoSEQ multiplex PCR, the TCRdb table keeps only in-frame clones and is missing some. The table has about 48,000 clones, 79% seen once; the top ten hold 6.7%. Study-wide points: Induction of immune responses by the vaccine occurred in 85% to 95% of patients.

The sequencing here drew on PBMCs, taken from a glioma patient whose treatment included an IDH1 peptide vaccine. The chain is built from TRBV5-1 and TRBJ1-3; D not resolved. The clonotype was recovered from a man aged 35-49 years with glioma. CDR3 region: CASSSSDGGNTIYF. The CDR3 DNA follows: TGCGCCAGCAGCTCTTCCGACGGGGGAAACACCATATATTTT.